Listed here is a single T cell receptor (beta chain). Original analysis: Amplifying reference gene primers gave estimates of nucleated cell counts. Clones were read by immunoSEQ multiplex PCR, and TCRdb kept only the in-frame ones, dropping some. D and trimming come from the DNA, and the V and J calls and clone size come from that table. The sample shows around 23,000 clones, around 86% of them seen only once. This sample was taken from a study of blood T cell repertoires in COVID-19. Across the study: The study drew acute and convalescent COVID-19 samples from the United States, Italy and Spain. Nucleic acid was either cDNA or gDNA, and it came from T cells, B-cell-depleted T cells, or PBMCs.

This TCR was sampled from a man aged 50 to 59 with active COVID-19. What was sequenced was peripheral blood.

The CDR3 spells CATSDQELAGGPNRQFF. The DNA for the CDR3 is TGTGCCACCAGTGACCAAGAACTAGCGGGGGGGCCAAATCGGCAGTTCTTC. V is TRBV24-1 and J is TRBJ2-1; the match to TRBD2 covers 13 bases. The V gene end was trimmed by 4 bases and the J gene end by 12 bases; junction bases not matched to a gene: 14. This CDR3 is built from 17 residues. Germline V CDR1 and CDR2: KGHDR, SFDVKD.